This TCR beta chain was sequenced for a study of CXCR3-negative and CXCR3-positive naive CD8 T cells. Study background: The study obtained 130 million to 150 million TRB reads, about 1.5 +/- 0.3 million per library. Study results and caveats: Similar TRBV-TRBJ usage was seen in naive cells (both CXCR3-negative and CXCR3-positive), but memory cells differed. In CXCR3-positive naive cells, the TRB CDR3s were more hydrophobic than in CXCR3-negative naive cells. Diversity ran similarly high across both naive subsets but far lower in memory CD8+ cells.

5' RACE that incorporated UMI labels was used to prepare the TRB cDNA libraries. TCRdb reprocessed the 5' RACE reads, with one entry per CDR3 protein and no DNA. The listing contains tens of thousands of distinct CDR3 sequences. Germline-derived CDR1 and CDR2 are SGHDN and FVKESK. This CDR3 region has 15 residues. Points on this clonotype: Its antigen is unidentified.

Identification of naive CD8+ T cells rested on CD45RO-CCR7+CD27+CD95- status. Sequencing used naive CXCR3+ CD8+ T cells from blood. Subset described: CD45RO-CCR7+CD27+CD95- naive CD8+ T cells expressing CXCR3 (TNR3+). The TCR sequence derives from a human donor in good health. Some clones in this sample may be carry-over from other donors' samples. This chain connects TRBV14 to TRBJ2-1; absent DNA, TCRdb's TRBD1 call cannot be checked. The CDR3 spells CASSSWGGAYNEQFF.